This record concerns one TCR beta chain sequence. Its antigen remains unidentified. Germline CDR1 reads SGHRS; CDR2 reads YFSETQ. Trimming removed 0 bases at V and 6 bases at J, with 15 bases between. This CDR3 region has 15 residues. Assay used: immunoSEQ multiplex PCR; TCRdb lists only in-frame clones, some missing. The table records 150,000 to 200,000 clones, around 96% of them present only once. This sample is drawn from a study of cytomegalovirus exposure and HLA in healthy donors. Study-level findings and limits: Subsequent analysis showed first-cohort TCR clusters tending to co-occur in about 110 validation repertoires. TCR sequences were mostly rare, though some public TCRs occurred in many donors.

The gene calls are TRBV5-1 and TRBJ1-2, with D perhaps matching TRBD1 (6 bases). This TCR came from a woman aged 18-35 years in good health and CMV-seronegative. Sequenced material: PBMCs. In nucleotides, the CDR3 is TGCGCCAGCAGCTTGGATGCTAGACAGGAAGATGGCTACACCTTC. Translating it yields CASSLDARQEDGYTF.